This T cell receptor (beta chain) was found in a study of blood T cell repertoires in COVID-19 (dated by TCRdb to the early 2020s). Study-wide context: Samples covering the acute and convalescent phases of COVID-19 were provided by collaborators in the United States, Italy and Spain. The material from the prospective study consisted of cDNA or gDNA derived from T cells, B-cell-depleted T cells, or PBMCs. The samples were drawn from two sources: the first 160 participants of the ongoing ImmuneRACE study, and 1,254 subjects contributed by 6 global collaborators. The sample metadata nearly always contained a de-identified subject ID, COVID-19 status, age in years and sex. Deeply sampled blood TCRbeta repertoires from subjects exposed to, actively infected with, or recovered from COVID-19 were included in the dataset. Where available, HLA class I and class II types were taken from metadata supplied by the sample provider and were not determined by assay-based typing. The repertoires were made available in a free public database intended to serve as a resource for research on the immune response to SARS-CoV-2. Summary of the overall study and its limitations: The amount of clinical and demographic metadata varied by source and participant and was provided uncurated.

Participants in the prospective study were enrolled through a virtual design, were aged about 18 to 90 years, and lived in 20 to 30 United States geographic areas. In the prospective study, cohorts were assigned on the basis of participant-reported clinical history obtained from a screening survey and a study questionnaire. Mobile phlebotomists in the prospective study collected whole blood, serum and a nasopharyngeal or oropharyngeal swab from every participant. Over an approximately two-month period, participants in the prospective study had the option of providing additional blood draws and questionnaires. Prospective study blood samples were shipped either frozen or at room temperature before DNA extraction. Notes on this clone: Its recognized antigen is unknown. Nothing much larger sits one base from this clone, and base qualities are not available.

TCRbeta CDR3 regions were amplified from genomic DNA using the immunoSEQ Assay, a bias-controlled multiplex PCR. The study's own analysis went as follows. Nucleated cell counts per sample were estimated from amplification of reference gene primers within the assay. Sequence reads were collapsed and filtered to measure the absolute abundance of every unique TCRbeta CDR3 rearrangement. For each sample, productive Simpson clonality was calculated by taking the square root of Simpson's diversity index across productive rearrangements. TCRdb took this table from immuneACCESS and kept in-frame rearrangements with V and J called. Such tables lack part of the clones; where checked against another copy, unresolved V genes explain under half of the gap, and the rest is unexplained. That table furnishes V, J and clone size, whereas the DNA furnished D and trimming. This sample comprises about 170,000 clones, approximately 84% of them detected only once. The top ten clones comprise 1% to 1.5% of the sample.

The clonotype comes from a human donor with acute COVID-19. The donor label of this sample is uncertain. Sequencing input: PBMCs or T cells enriched from blood (not recorded which).

The CDR3 protein is CASSLVGGGGYTF. The DNA reads as follows: TGTGCCAGCAGCTTGGTAGGGGGCGGCGGCTACACCTTC. The sequence links TRBV5-6 to TRBJ1-2, and 7 bases in between align with TRBD1. From a lookup of the germline V gene, CDR1 and CDR2 are SGHDT and YYEEEE. The V end gives up 0 bases and the J end 8 bases, leaving 4 bases in the junction not matched to a gene. Including the terminal cysteine and phenylalanine, the CDR3 comprises 13 residues. Only CDR3 DNA is held: 39 bases, read in frame from base 1.